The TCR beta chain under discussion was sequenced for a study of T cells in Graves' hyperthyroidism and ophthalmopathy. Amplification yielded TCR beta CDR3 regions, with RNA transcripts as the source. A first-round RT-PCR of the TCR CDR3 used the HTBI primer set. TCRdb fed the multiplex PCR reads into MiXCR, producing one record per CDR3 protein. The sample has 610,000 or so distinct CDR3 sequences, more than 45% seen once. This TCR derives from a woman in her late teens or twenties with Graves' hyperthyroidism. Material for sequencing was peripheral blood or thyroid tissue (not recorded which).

CDR3: CASSYETGNTF. The CDR3 DNA reads TGTGCCAGCAGCTACGAGACAGGGAACACCTTC. The V call is TRBV7-8, the J call TRBJ1-2; 7 bases are shared with TRBD1. The length of the CDR3 is 11 residues. CDR1 is SGHVS and CDR2 is FQNEAQ in the germline V gene. V shed 4 bases and J 12 bases; nucleotides not matched to a gene: 5.